Shown below are 3 T cell receptor beta chains from a single sample sequenced in a study of blood T cells in healthy people across ages (dated by TCRdb to about 2015). Libraries were constructed by 5' RACE. Instrument used: Illumina HiSeq 2500. The second PCR ran for about 6 to 12 cycles and used a J-beta primer mix along with a sample-barcoded 5' primer. TCRdb reprocessing: public reads trimmed at Q25 with fastp, clones called with MiXCR, in-frame beta chains kept. Records with the same CDR3 protein are collapsed into one entry carrying the most frequent genes and DNA. The sample table holds roughly 700,000 distinct CDR3 sequences, of which about 30% were seen once. The ten largest account for approximately 15% of the sample. Sequencing was done on a sample of blood. These receptors originate from a woman of 80 years or more in good health. Donor details come from another sample of the same person, matched by shared clones.

This clonotype has a count of ten or more. The J gene is TRBJ2-3, the V gene TRBV2, with D perhaps TRBD2 (6 bases). The V end lost 4 bases, the J end lost 3 bases, and 14 bases lay between the germline ends. Germline V gene data show CDR1 as SNHLY and CDR2 as FYNNEI. CDR3 length equals 15 residues. As DNA, the CDR3 is TGTGCCAGCAGTGGGGAGGACTTAAGAACAGATACGCAGTATTTT. It yields the protein CASSGEDLRTDTQYF.

This clonotype was counted at least ten times. The genes are TRBV4-3 and TRBJ2-6, with D perhaps matching TRBD1 (5 bases). Between the trimmed V and J ends, which lost 0 bases and 2 bases, there was a span of 8 bases. The CDR3 loop spans 16 amino acids. Germline V gene sequence: CDR1 LGHNA, CDR2 YSLEER. CDR3 sequence reads: CASSQELGAGANVLTF. CDR3 nucleotide sequence: TGCGCCAGCAGCCAAGAGCTAGGGGCTGGGGCCAACGTCCTGACTTTC.

This clonotype came up once. This could be a read error, since a much larger clone is one nucleotide away. The chain is built from TRBV20-1 and TRBJ2-1, with 7 bases identical to TRBD2. The DNA matches TRBJ2-7 better at its end, which makes the J call doubtful. CDR1 and CDR2 from the germline V gene are DFQATT and SNEGSKA (reference sequence). This CDR3 contains 14 residues. Here the CDR3 DNA reads TGCAGTGCTGCCCCAGCGGGGAGTTACAATGAGCAGTACTTC. Residues: CSAAPAGSYNEQYF.